The clone carrying this T cell receptor beta chain was observed many times. Its antigen remains unknown. The source of the sample is a study of T-cell reconstitution after alpha-beta-depleted transplantation in children. Study-level points and caveats: Several hundred expanded graft clones reportedly gave rise to the alpha-beta T cells present about two months after transplant. Newly produced T cells mostly accounted for T-cell counts and diversity one year post-transplant. Some patients owed their high day-60 TCRbeta diversity to surviving recipient T cells and thymic progenitors.

The authors prepared the TCRbeta library with unique molecular identifiers. Each CDR3 protein gets one entry after TCRdb re-called the PCR reads with MiXCR. The sample has roughly 500,000 distinct CDR3 sequences; roughly a tenth are singletons. The trim removed 4 bases at V and 3 bases at J, leaving 3 bases unmatched. The CDR3 loop spans 16 amino acids. Germline V gives CDR1 SEHNR, CDR2 FQNEAQ (reference sequence). The source was PBMCs, collected before TCRalphabeta/CD19-depleted stem cell transplant. This clonotype originated in a child aged 2-15 years with inherited bone marrow failure, due to receive a stem cell transplant. V gene TRBV7-9 combines with J gene TRBJ2-1, with 13 bases identical to TRBD2. For the CDR3, the DNA is TGTGCCAGCAGCTCCGGACTAGCGGGAGTCTACAATGAGCAGTTCTTC. Translated, it gives CASSSGLAGVYNEQFF. Full variable domain (missing parts from reference TRBV7-9 and TRBJ2-1): DTGVSQNPRHKITKRGQNVTFRCDPISEHNRLYWYRQTLGQGPEFLTYFQNEAQLEKSRLLSDRFSAERPKGSFSTLEIQRTEQGDSAMYLCASSSGLAGVYNEQFFGPGTRLTVL.